The 27 T cell receptor beta chains listed next were all sequenced from one sample in a study of blood T cell repertoires in COVID-19 (TCRdb year 2020). Receptors were amplified or captured by the immunoSEQ multiplex PCR assay. TCRdb took this table from immuneACCESS and kept in-frame rearrangements with V and J called. Such tables lack part of the clones; where checked against another copy, unresolved V genes explain under half of the gap, and the rest is unexplained. This sample is represented by approximately 260,000 clones; over 80% of them were singletons. Over 3.5% of the sample is in the top ten clones. Sequencing was done on a sample of peripheral blood. The receptors were sampled from a woman in her thirties or forties with acute or convalescent COVID-19.

This chain joins TRBV11-2 and TRBJ1-1; D gene uncertain. Germline CDR1 SGHAT, CDR2 FQNNGV. Trimming took 4 bases from V and 1 from J, leaving 7 bases between them. CDR3 size: 13 residues. The CDR3: CASSWAGNTEAFF. The CDR3 DNA follows: TGTGCCAGCAGCTGGGCGGGGAACACTGAAGCTTTCTTT.

This sequence joins TRBV9 and TRBJ2-2; 11 bases map to TRBD2. With V trimmed by 4 bases and J by 5 bases, 7 bases remained unmatched. CDR1 and CDR2 from the germline V gene are SGDLS and YYNGEE. This CDR3 spans 16 amino acids. The CDR3 here is CASSPLAGVITGELFF. The CDR3 DNA reads as TGTGCCAGCAGCCCACTAGCGGGGGTGATAACCGGGGAGCTGTTTTTT. The complete variable domain, with remaining parts taken from reference TRBV9 and TRBJ2-2, reads DSGVTQTPKHLITATGQRVTLRCSPRSGDLSVYWYQQSLDQGLQFLIQYYNGEERAKGNILERFSAQQFPDLHSELNLSSLELGDSALYFCASSPLAGVITGELFFGEGSRLTVL.

The genes are TRBV6-1 and TRBJ1-5; a weak D match, TRBD1 (6 bases). The CDR3 is 15 amino acids. The germline V and J ends were trimmed by 2 bases and 3 bases, with 11 bases remaining between them. CDR1 and CDR2 (germline): MNHNS, SASEGT. The CDR3 nucleotides are TGTGCCAGCAGTGAACTGGGGGCAAACAATCAGCCCCAGCATTTT. This translates into CASSELGANNQPQHF.

The chain is built from TRBV10-3 and TRBJ1-1, with 9 bases fitting TRBD1. CDR1 ENHRY and CDR2 SYGVKD come from the germline V gene. Trimming took 3 bases from V and 8 from J; bases not matched to a gene: 4. The CDR3 spans 13 residues. The CDR3 region is CAISDRGTGEAFF. In DNA form, the CDR3 reads TGTGCCATCAGTGACAGAGGGACAGGGGAAGCTTTCTTT.

The V call is TRBV5-1, the J call TRBJ2-3; a possible D gene is TRBD1 (5 bases). The germline V and J ends were trimmed by 5 bases and 2 bases, with 12 bases remaining between them. Germline V gene data show CDR1 as SGHRS and CDR2 as YFSETQ. The CDR3 has 14 residues. The CDR3 nucleotides are TGCGCCAGCAGAATGGGGCAGCCCACAGATACGCAGTATTTT. Its translation: CASRMGQPTDTQYF.

This clone was seen a handful of times. This chain uses TRBV6-1 with TRBJ1-1; maybe TRBD1 (5 bases). V was shortened by 0 bases and J by 7 bases, with 12 bases between the two germline ends. The CDR3 has 14 amino acids. In germline, CDR1 is MNHNS, CDR2 SASEGT. This CDR3 reads CASSEAQDKSEAFF. CDR3 in DNA: TGTGCCAGCAGTGAAGCTCAGGACAAAAGTGAAGCTTTCTTT.

The rearrangement uses TRBV7-9 and TRBJ2-7; tentative D call: TRBD1 (5 bases). Germline CDR1 SEHNR, CDR2 FQNEAQ (reference sequence). The CDR3 runs 13 residues. Trimming took off 4 bases at V and 3 bases at J, with 10 bases between the two ends. The CDR3 nucleotides read TGTGCCAGCAGCTCCGACAGAGGCTACGAGCAGTACGTC. Its translation is CASSSDRGYEQYV.

This clone was seen only a few times. The genes are TRBV27 and TRBJ2-2; a weak D match, TRBD2 (6 bases). The CDR3 sequence is 15 residues long. Looked up from germline, CDR1 is MNHEY and CDR2 is SMNVEV (reference sequence). V lost 6 bases, J lost 7 bases, and 18 bases lay in between. CDR3 DNA: TGTGCCAGCAGGGGGAGGACGGGAGTTAGCGGGGAGCTGTTTTTT. The encoded protein is CASRGRTGVSGELFF.

The chain uses TRBV25-1 and TRBJ2-1, with TRBD1 matching over 8 bases. The trim removed 6 bases at V and 1 base at J, leaving 8 bases unmatched. Germline V gene lookup returns CDR1 MGHDK and CDR2 SYGVNS. This CDR3 comprises 16 residues. The DNA for the CDR3 is TGTGCCAGCAGACCCGGGACAGGCCGGTCCTACAATGAGCAGTTCTTC. Translation gives CASRPGTGRSYNEQFF.

The chain links TRBV19 to TRBJ1-5; the D gene is possibly TRBD1 (6 bases). Germline V CDR1 and CDR2: LNHDA, SQIVND (reference sequence). The CDR3 runs 15 residues. Between the trimmed V and J ends, which lost 10 bases and 0 bases, there was a span of 16 bases. CDR3 in DNA: TGTGCCACTTGGGAGGGACAATATAGCAATCAGCCCCAGCATTTT. The encoded protein is CATWEGQYSNQPQHF. Full variable domain (outside the CDR3, taken from reference TRBV19 and TRBJ1-5): DGGITQSPKYLFRKEGQNVTLSCEQNLNHDAMYWYRQDPGQGLRLIYYSQIVNDFQKGDIAEGYSVSREKKESFPLTVTSAQKNPTAFYLCATWEGQYSNQPQHFGDGTRLSIL.

This sequence joins TRBV30 and TRBJ1-3, with 7 bases matching TRBD1. CDR1 is GTSNPN, CDR2 SVGIG, per germline (reference sequence). The CDR3 spans 14 residues. Trimming at V came to 5 bases and at J to 2 bases, leaving 6 bases not matched to a gene. This chain's CDR3 is CAWGHRGAGNTIYF. CDR3 DNA sequence: TGTGCCTGGGGGCACAGGGGTGCTGGAAACACCATATATTTT.

The J gene is TRBJ2-1, the V gene TRBV6-2 or TRBV6-3; D perhaps matches TRBD1 (5 bases). Germline V gene lookup returns CDR1 MNHEY and CDR2 SVGEGT. The CDR3 is 15 residues long. V dropped 6 bases and J dropped 3 bases, with 15 bases sitting between them. CDR3 in DNA: TGTGCCAGCAGCCCTCAGGGTAGGGGCTACAATGAGCAGTTCTTC. It codes for CASSPQGRGYNEQFF.

The CDR3, as DNA: TGTGCCAGCAGTTTGTCCAGGATCAATGAGCAGTTCTTC. This encodes CASSLSRINEQFF. The rearrangement joins TRBV12-3 or TRBV12-4 to TRBJ2-1; D uncertain. The CDR3 is made up of 13 amino acids. V gave up 3 bases and J gave up 6 bases, with 9 bases separating them.

This sequence joins TRBV18 and TRBJ2-5; 12 bases are a match to TRBD2. Germline V gene sequence: CDR1 KGHSH, CDR2 LQKENI. After removal of 4 bases from V and 2 bases from J, the junction contained 2 bases not matched to a gene. There are 15 residues in the CDR3. This CDR3 reads CASSLTSGGQETQYF. The CDR3 bases are TGTGCCAGCTCACTGACTAGCGGGGGTCAAGAGACCCAGTACTTC.

The chain links TRBV2 to TRBJ2-3, with 8 bases identical to TRBD2. The CDR3 is made up of 19 amino acids. With V trimmed by 8 bases and J by 4 bases, 23 bases remained unmatched. Germline V gives CDR1 SNHLY, CDR2 FYNNEI. CDR3 coding DNA: TGTGCCAGCCTGTCCCCCCCGGGACTAGAGGGGACGGGTGCAGATACGCAGTATTTT. This codes for CASLSPPGLEGTGADTQYF.

V gene TRBV6-5 combines with J gene TRBJ2-2, with D possibly being TRBD1 (5 bases). This CDR3 has 14 amino acids. V was pared by 9 bases and J by 0 bases, with 11 bases between. Per germline, CDR1 MNHEY and CDR2 SVGAGI. CDR3 in DNA: TGTGCCAGTTGCCGGACACCGAACACCGGGGAGCTGTTTTTT. Translating gives CASCRTPNTGELFF.

In this sample, this clone turned up a few times. This chain uses TRBV2 with TRBJ1-5; tentatively, D is TRBD1 (6 bases). The V end was cut by 6 bases, the J end by 5 bases, with 20 bases between. CDR1 and CDR2 (germline): SNHLY, FYNNEI. The CDR3 sequence is 16 residues long. CDR3 nucleotides: TGTGCCAGCAGCGAATCTGTCGGGACAAGGCATCAGCCCCAGCATTTT. Its translation is CASSESVGTRHQPQHF.

The chain uses TRBV6-5 and TRBJ2-5; 12 positions match TRBD2. CDR1 is MNHEY, CDR2 SVGAGI, per germline. The CDR3 is 15 residues long. The junction had 2 bases not matched to a gene; V was cut back by 4 bases and J by 2 bases. In nucleotides, the CDR3 is TGTGCCAGCAGTTCGGGACTAGCGGGTCAAGAGACCCAGTACTTC. This codes for CASSSGLAGQETQYF.

The rearrangement joins TRBV6-1 to TRBJ1-3; D unclear. V was clipped by 0 bases and J by 5 bases, with 8 bases between them. Germline assignment: CDR1 MNHNS and CDR2 SASEGT. The CDR3 is made up of 14 amino acids. The CDR3 region is CASSEAGGRNTIYF. CDR3 DNA sequence: TGTGCCAGCAGTGAAGCGGGAGGCAGAAACACCATATATTTT.

V usage is TRBV12-3 or TRBV12-4 and J usage is TRBJ1-5; 7 positions match TRBD1. V was pared by 7 bases and J by 5 bases, with 5 bases of the junction left unmatched. The CDR3 totals 13 residues. CDR3 residues: CASTDTGDQPQHF. As DNA, the CDR3 is TGTGCCAGCACCGACACAGGGGATCAGCCCCAGCATTTT.

The chain joins TRBV10-3 to TRBJ1-4; D uncertain. Germline CDR1 ENHRY, CDR2 SYGVKD. The V end was cut by 11 bases, the J end by 3 bases, with 16 bases between. This CDR3 has 14 amino acids. In DNA, the CDR3 is TGTGCCTCAGGACTCGGGTATTCTAATGAAAAACTGTTTTTT. This sequence encodes CASGLGYSNEKLFF.

This CDR3 reads CAISGTGLEGNEQFF. The CDR3, as DNA: TGTGCCATCAGTGGGACAGGGTTGGAAGGCAATGAGCAGTTCTTC. The chain links TRBV10-3 to TRBJ2-1; 8 positions agree with TRBD1. CDR3 length equals 15 residues. V lost 4 bases to trimming and J lost 6 bases; unmatched junction nucleotides: 8. The germline V gene has CDR1 ENHRY and CDR2 SYGVKD.

The CDR3 DNA reads as TGTGCCACCAGTGATTTTTTCAGGGGTGGCAATCAGCCCCAGCATTTT. Amino acids: CATSDFFRGGNQPQHF. The chain has TRBV24-1 and TRBJ1-5; TRBD1 is a possible D gene (6 bases). V lost 1 base and J lost 2, with 11 bases in between. This CDR3 is 16 amino acids long. Germline V lookup: CDR1 KGHDR, CDR2 SFDVKD.

J is TRBJ2-1 and V is TRBV5-1, with 8 bases fitting TRBD2. The germline V gene encodes CDR1 SGHRS and CDR2 YFSETQ. The ends lost 2 bases at V and 9 bases at J; junction bases unmatched: 7. The CDR3 spans 14 residues. The CDR3 loop is CASSFPGGRFEQFF. As DNA, the CDR3 is TGCGCCAGCAGCTTTCCGGGGGGGCGTTTTGAGCAGTTCTTC.

The chain joins TRBV4-1 to TRBJ1-2; weak D call: TRBD1 (5 bases). V was pared by 3 bases and J by 10 bases, with 9 bases between. This CDR3 region has 11 residues. Germline CDR1 is MGHRA and CDR2 is YSYEKL. The CDR3 region is CASSQGLTYTF. CDR3 in DNA: TGCGCCAGCAGCCAGGGGCTAACCTACACCTTC.

The chain has TRBV6-1 and TRBJ1-2; TRBD1 matches 10 bases. The ends lost 3 bases at V and 5 bases at J; junction bases unmatched: 9. CDR1 MNHNS and CDR2 SASEGT come from the germline V gene. The CDR3 contains 16 residues. The CDR3 loop reads CASSEFIGTGVYGYTF. CDR3 DNA sequence: TGTGCCAGCAGTGAGTTTATCGGGACAGGGGTTTATGGCTACACCTTC.

The chain is built from TRBV9 and TRBJ2-5; tentative D call: TRBD1 (5 bases). CDR1 and CDR2 (germline): SGDLS, YYNGEE. The V end was cut by 0 bases, the J end by 2 bases, with 8 bases between. The CDR3 sequence is 14 residues long. The CDR3 spells CASSVEDIQETQYF. In DNA form, the CDR3 reads TGTGCCAGCAGCGTAGAGGACATTCAAGAGACCCAGTACTTC.